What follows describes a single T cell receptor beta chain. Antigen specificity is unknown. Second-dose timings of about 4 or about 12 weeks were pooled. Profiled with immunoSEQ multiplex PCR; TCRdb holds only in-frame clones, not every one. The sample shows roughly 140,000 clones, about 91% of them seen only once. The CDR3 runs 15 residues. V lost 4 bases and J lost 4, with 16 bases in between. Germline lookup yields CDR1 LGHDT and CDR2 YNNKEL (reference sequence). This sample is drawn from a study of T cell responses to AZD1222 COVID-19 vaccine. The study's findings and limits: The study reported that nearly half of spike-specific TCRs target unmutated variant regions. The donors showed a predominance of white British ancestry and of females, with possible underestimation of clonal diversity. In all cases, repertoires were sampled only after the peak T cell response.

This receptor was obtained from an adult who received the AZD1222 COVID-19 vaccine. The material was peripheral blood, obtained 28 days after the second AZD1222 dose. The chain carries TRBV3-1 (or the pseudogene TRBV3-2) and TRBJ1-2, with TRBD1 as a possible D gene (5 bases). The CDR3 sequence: CASSLHQDTSYGYTF. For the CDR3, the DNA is TGTGCCAGCAGCCTCCACCAGGACACCTCCTATGGCTACACCTTC.